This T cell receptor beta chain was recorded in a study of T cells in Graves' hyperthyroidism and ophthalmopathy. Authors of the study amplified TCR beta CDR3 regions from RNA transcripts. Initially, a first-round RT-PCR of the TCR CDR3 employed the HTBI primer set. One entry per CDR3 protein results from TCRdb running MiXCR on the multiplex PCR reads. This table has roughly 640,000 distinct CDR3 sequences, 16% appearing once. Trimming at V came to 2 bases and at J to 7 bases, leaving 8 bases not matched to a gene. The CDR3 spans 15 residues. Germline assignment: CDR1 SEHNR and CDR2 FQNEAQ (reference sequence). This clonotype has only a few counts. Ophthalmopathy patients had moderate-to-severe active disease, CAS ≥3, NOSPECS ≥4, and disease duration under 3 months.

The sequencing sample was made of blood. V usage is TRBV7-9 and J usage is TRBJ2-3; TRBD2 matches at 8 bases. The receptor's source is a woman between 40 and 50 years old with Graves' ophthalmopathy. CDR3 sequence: CASSLPGGGDNTQYF. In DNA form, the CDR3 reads TGTGCCAGCAGCTTACCGGGAGGGGGAGATAATACGCAGTATTTT.